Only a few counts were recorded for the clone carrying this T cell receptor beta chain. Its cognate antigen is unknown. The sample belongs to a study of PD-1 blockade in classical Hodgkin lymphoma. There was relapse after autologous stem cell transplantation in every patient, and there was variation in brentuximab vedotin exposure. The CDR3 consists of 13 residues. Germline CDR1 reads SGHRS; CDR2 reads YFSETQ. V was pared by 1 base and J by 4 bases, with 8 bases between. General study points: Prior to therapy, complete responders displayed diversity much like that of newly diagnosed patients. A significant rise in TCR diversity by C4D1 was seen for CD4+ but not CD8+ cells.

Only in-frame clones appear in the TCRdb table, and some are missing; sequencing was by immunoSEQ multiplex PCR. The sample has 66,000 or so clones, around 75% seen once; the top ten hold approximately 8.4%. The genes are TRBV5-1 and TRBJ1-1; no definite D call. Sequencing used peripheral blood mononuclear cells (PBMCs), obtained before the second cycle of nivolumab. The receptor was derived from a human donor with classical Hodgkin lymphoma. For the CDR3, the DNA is TGCGCCAGCAGCTTGATGGCAGGCACTGAAGCTTTCTTT. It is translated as CASSLMAGTEAFF.